Reported below is one TCR beta chain. The target of this receptor is not known. Per-nucleotide qualities are absent, and no much larger clonotype sits a single base away. CDR1 and CDR2 are read off the germline V gene as ENHRY and SYGVKD. V is cut by 4 bases and J by 7 bases, and the space between the germline ends is 19 bases. Spanning cysteine to phenylalanine, the CDR3 consists of 15 amino acids. The read is trimmed to its CDR3 DNA, 45 bases read in frame from base 1. This specimen comes from a study of T cell repertoires in cytomegalovirus infection (dated by TCRdb to the late 2010s). Looking at the study overall: Alongside well-studied HLA-B-restricted epitopes, the peptide stimulations were aimed at recently identified HLA-C-restricted CMV epitopes, whose presentation resists viral immunomodulation. Donor HLA type was relevant to the analysis, because carriage of CMV infection together with the matching HLA type was indicated by public TCR beta signatures. What the study reported, not specific to this receptor: In the ex vivo response, HLA-C-restricted CMV-specific TCR beta clonotypes were dominant, and in two of eight donors the single most frequent clonotype came from this HLA-C-restricted group. Cumulative frequency of public TCR beta family members discriminated carriers of CMV infection plus the relevant HLA type in this cohort and an independent approximately 400-donor cohort.

The label giving this sample's treatment or condition can be read as: in vitro stimulation with specific CMV peptide epitopes to enrich CMV-specific T cells. Sequencing relied on an Illumina HiSeq 1500. The public sequencing data were trimmed at Q25 with fastp and processed into clonotypes with MiXCR by TCRdb, which kept only in-frame beta chains. Merged by CDR3 protein, the rows form single entries marked with the most common genes and DNA. The sample table shows under 850,000 distinct CDR3 sequences, and roughly a third are seen once. The biggest ten clones account for around a sixth of the sample.

Here the chain combines TRBV10-3 and TRBJ1-2; the D gene is not confidently resolved. The sequence derives from a human donor in good health (CMV status not recorded). Some clones in this sample may be carry-over from other donors' samples. The sequences come from cultured PBMCs, collected from culture after CMV antigen stimulation. The CDR3 protein sequence reads: CAISVDEVEGVGYTF. The DNA sequence is TGTGCCATCAGTGTAGACGAGGTAGAGGGAGTTGGCTACACCTTC.